A single sample gave rise to the 32 T cell receptor beta chains below, sequenced in a study of cytomegalovirus exposure and HLA in healthy donors. Use of 60 Vbeta and 13 Jbeta primers characterized the PCR. The repertoire was sequenced with immunoSEQ multiplex PCR; TCRdb's copy has only in-frame clones and lacks some. The table includes about 98,000 clones, roughly 70% detected once. Sequencing input: PBMCs. The receptors shown here come from a male donor in good health and CMV-seronegative.

The chain carries TRBV28 and TRBJ2-7; D might be TRBD2 (7 bases). The CDR3 sequence is 15 residues long. Germline lookup yields CDR1 MDHEN and CDR2 SYDVKM. Trimming cost V 8 bases and J 6 bases, with 23 bases left between them. CDR3 sequence reads: CASRPGGASLGEQYF. The CDR3 region has the DNA TGTGCCAGCCGCCCTGGGGGGGCTTCCCTAGGCGAGCAGTACTTC.

V usage is TRBV6-1 and J usage is TRBJ2-5; 12 bases are a match to TRBD2. Trimming cost V 0 bases and J 5 bases; bases outside gene matches: 4. The CDR3 totals 16 residues. Germline CDR1 reads MNHNS; CDR2 reads SASEGT. The CDR3 DNA reads TGTGCCAGCAGTGAAGCGCGACTAGCGGGAGTGGAGACCCAGTACTTC. It codes for CASSEARLAGVETQYF.

This clone has more than one count but fewer than ten. J is TRBJ2-1 and V is TRBV28; D gene unclear. With 3 bases removed from V and 6 bases from J, the gap between germline ends came to 15 bases. Looked up from germline, CDR1 is MDHEN and CDR2 is SYDVKM. The length of the CDR3 is 15 residues. The CDR3: CASSLISSRSNEQFF. For the CDR3, the DNA is TGTGCCAGCAGTTTGATTAGCTCCCGGAGCAATGAGCAGTTCTTC.

This chain uses TRBV9 with TRBJ2-1; 12 bases line up with TRBD2. The V gene's germline CDR1 is SGDLS and CDR2 YYNGEE. This CDR3 is 16 amino acids long. V lost 3 bases to trimming and J lost 3 bases; unmatched junction nucleotides: 4. The CDR3 sequence: CASSGRTSGNYNEQFF. Written as DNA, the CDR3 is TGTGCCAGCAGCGGACGGACTAGCGGGAACTACAATGAGCAGTTCTTC.

The V call is TRBV27, the J call TRBJ1-2, with 7 bases aligning to TRBD1. CDR3 length: 12 residues. Germline V lookup: CDR1 MNHEY, CDR2 SMNVEV (reference sequence). The V and J ends lost 8 bases and 6 bases, in that order; junction bases with no gene match: 6. CDR3 loop: CASGTGVDGYTF. The CDR3 coding sequence is TGTGCCAGCGGTACAGGGGTGGATGGCTACACCTTC.

The J gene is TRBJ2-3, the V gene TRBV7-6, with 13 positions matching TRBD2. Per germline, CDR1 SGHVS and CDR2 FNYEAQ. V shed 3 bases and J 3 bases; nucleotides not matched to a gene: 0. CDR3 length equals 15 residues. CDR3 amino acids: CASSLTSGRTDTQYF. The CDR3 bases are TGTGCCAGCAGCTTGACTAGCGGGAGGACAGATACGCAGTATTTT.

The V call is TRBV6-6, the J call TRBJ1-5; TRBD1 is a possible D gene (6 bases). Deletions cut 6 bases from V and 3 bases from J, with 12 bases between. The CDR3 extends over 14 amino acids. Looked up from germline, CDR1 is MNHNY and CDR2 is SVGAGI (reference sequence). The CDR3 spells CASRSGQINQPQHF. The CDR3 nucleotides read TGTGCCAGCAGGTCAGGACAGATCAATCAGCCCCAGCATTTT.

The CDR3 spells CASSRTGLAKNIQYF. In DNA, the CDR3 is TGTGCCAGCAGTCGGACAGGTCTAGCCAAAAACATTCAGTACTTC. V gene TRBV28 combines with J gene TRBJ2-4; 7 bases match TRBD1. This CDR3 region has 15 residues. In germline, CDR1 is MDHEN, CDR2 SYDVKM. Trimming took 5 bases from V and 0 from J; bases not matched to a gene: 4.

This chain uses TRBV29-1 with TRBJ2-1, with D possibly TRBD2 on 5 matching bases. The CDR3 runs to 12 residues. Germline CDR1 is SQVTM and CDR2 is ANQGSEA. V lost 4 bases to trimming and J lost 7 bases, with 11 bases between them. The CDR3 DNA is TGCAGCGTTGTTCAGGAGGTGAATGAGCAGTTCTTC. Protein: CSVVQEVNEQFF.

The chain recombines TRBV19 with TRBJ2-3, with TRBD2 as a possible D gene (7 bases). The V end lost 7 bases, the J end lost 3 bases, and 17 bases lay between the germline ends. The CDR3 consists of 15 residues. Germline V gene lookup returns CDR1 LNHDA and CDR2 SQIVND (reference sequence). CDR3 sequence reads: CASMNGGRWTDTQYF. In DNA form, the CDR3 reads TGTGCCAGTATGAACGGGGGGCGATGGACAGATACGCAGTATTTT.

The CDR3: CASSYSQGRSTETQYF. The CDR3 region has the DNA TGTGCCAGCAGTTACTCACAGGGCCGTTCAACAGAGACCCAGTACTTC. The chain couples TRBV27 to TRBJ2-5; tentative D call: TRBD1 (6 bases). Per germline, CDR1 MNHEY and CDR2 SMNVEV (reference sequence). The CDR3 has 16 amino acids. V was shortened by 4 bases and J by 4 bases, with 19 bases between the two germline ends.

By frequency in the sample, this clone is medium-sized. The chain couples TRBV2 to TRBJ2-3, with D tentatively TRBD2 (5 bases). This CDR3 has 16 residues. The V and J ends lost 7 bases and 0 bases respectively, with 17 bases between them. Germline lookup yields CDR1 SNHLY and CDR2 FYNNEI. CDR3 amino acids: CASILGLKASTDTQYF. In DNA form, the CDR3 reads TGTGCCAGCATTCTCGGACTCAAAGCTAGCACAGATACGCAGTATTTT.

This clone was seen just once. The genes are TRBV15 and TRBJ1-5; D is unclear. This CDR3 is 15 amino acids long. Germline V gene sequence: CDR1 LNHNV, CDR2 YYDKDF (reference sequence). The V and J ends lost 0 bases and 3 bases respectively, with 9 bases between them. CDR3 sequence (DNA): TGTGCCACCAGCAGAGAACCCCGGTCCAATCAGCCCCAGCATTTT. This codes for CATSREPRSNQPQHF.

This sequence joins TRBV7-3 and TRBJ2-3, with D unresolved. Germline CDR1 reads SGHTA; CDR2 reads FQGTGA. Trimming removed 4 bases at V and 0 bases at J, with 17 bases between. The CDR3 contains 17 residues. The CDR3 sequence: CASSSPGARTSTDTQYF. The CDR3 coding sequence is TGTGCCAGCAGCTCCCCCGGAGCTAGAACAAGCACAGATACGCAGTATTTT.

This sequence joins TRBV2 and TRBJ1-2, with D maybe TRBD1 (6 bases). CDR3 length: 16 residues. Germline lookup yields CDR1 SNHLY and CDR2 FYNNEI. Trimming shortened V by 6 bases and J by 2 bases, and 19 bases separated the two germline ends. The CDR3 region is CASSDVRGGINYGYTF. For the CDR3, the DNA is TGTGCCAGCAGCGACGTTAGGGGGGGGATCAACTATGGCTACACCTTC.

The chain carries TRBV6-1 and TRBJ1-1; D may be TRBD1 (6 bases). The CDR3 contains 14 residues. With 5 bases removed from V and 1 base from J, the gap between germline ends came to 11 bases. Germline V lookup: CDR1 MNHNS, CDR2 SASEGT. In nucleotides, the CDR3 is TGTGCCAGCAGTCACACAGGGAGGAACACTGAAGCTTTCTTT. It codes for CASSHTGRNTEAFF.

This chain connects TRBV7-8 to TRBJ2-1; 12 bases are a match to TRBD2. The trim removed 3 bases at V and 8 bases at J, leaving 5 bases unmatched. Germline values: CDR1 SGHVS, CDR2 FQNEAQ. There are 15 residues in the CDR3. CDR3 bases: TGTGCCAGCAGCTTTGCTAGCGGGAGGGCCGATGAGCAGTTCTTC. Its protein product is CASSFASGRADEQFF.

The chain couples TRBV6-5 to TRBJ2-7; maybe TRBD1 (6 bases). Germline values: CDR1 MNHEY, CDR2 SVGAGI. This CDR3 has 13 amino acids. Deletions cut 2 bases from V and 5 bases from J, with 10 bases between. The CDR3 region has the DNA TGTGCCAGCAGTTACACCAACAGGGACGAGCAGTACTTC. Its protein product is CASSYTNRDEQYF.

The rearrangement uses TRBV2 and TRBJ1-1; D is undetermined. Per germline, CDR1 SNHLY and CDR2 FYNNEI. The CDR3 is made up of 15 amino acids. V gave up 2 bases and J gave up 2 bases, with 12 bases separating them. CDR3 in amino acids: CASSESQAINTEAFF. In DNA form, the CDR3 reads TGTGCCAGCAGTGAAAGTCAGGCGATTAACACTGAAGCTTTCTTT.

The CDR3 is CASSFLAGGRTGELFF. The CDR3 DNA reads as TGTGCCAGCAGCTTTTTAGCGGGAGGACGGACCGGGGAGCTGTTTTTT. The gene calls are TRBV5-6 and TRBJ2-2; 10 positions match TRBD2. The CDR3 loop spans 16 amino acids. Trimming at V came to 2 bases and at J to 5 bases, leaving 6 bases not matched to a gene. Germline loops: CDR1 SGHDT, CDR2 YYEEEE.

J is TRBJ2-7 and V is TRBV5-1, with a tentative D call TRBD1 (6 bases). Trimming stripped 3 bases from V and 5 bases from J, with 18 bases between. Looked up from germline, CDR1 is SGHRS and CDR2 is YFSETQ. The CDR3 has 15 residues. CDR3 sequence reads: CASSSVLQGGNEQYF. In DNA form, the CDR3 reads TGCGCCAGCAGCTCGGTCTTACAGGGCGGAAACGAGCAGTACTTC. Full variable domain (rest looked up from reference TRBV5-1 and TRBJ2-7): KAGVTQTPRYLIKTRGQQVTLSCSPISGHRSVSWYQQTPGQGLQFLFEYFSETQRNKGNFPGRFSGRQFSNSRSEMNVSTLELGDSALYLCASSSVLQGGNEQYFGPGTRLTVT.

This clone was seen a few times. The chain recombines TRBV7-9 with TRBJ2-1, with a weak D call TRBD1 (9 bases). CDR3 length: 18 amino acids. Germline V gene lookup returns CDR1 SEHNR and CDR2 FQNEAQ (reference sequence). V was clipped by 6 bases and J by 2 bases, with 23 bases between them. In nucleotides, the CDR3 is TGTGCCAGCAGACTCGGGACAGGGAGTAGCGGGACCTACAATGAGCAGTTCTTC. This translates into CASRLGTGSSGTYNEQFF.

The chain combines TRBV9 with TRBJ1-1; 8 bases match TRBD1. J gave up 1 base and V 4 bases, and 6 bases lay outside the gene matches. Per germline, CDR1 SGDLS and CDR2 YYNGEE. There are 15 residues in the CDR3. As DNA, the CDR3 is TGTGCCAGCAGCTTTGACGGGACAGGGAACACTGAAGCTTTCTTT. Translated: CASSFDGTGNTEAFF.

This clone occurred a few times. The chain is built from TRBV19 and TRBJ2-7; 11 nucleotides line up with TRBD1. Germline loops: CDR1 LNHDA, CDR2 SQIVND (reference sequence). Trimming removed 5 bases from V and 3 bases from J; junction bases left unmatched: 3. The CDR3 is 14 amino acids. As DNA, the CDR3 is TGTGCCAGTAGTGGGGACAGGGGGTTCTACGAGCAGTACTTC. The encoded protein is CASSGDRGFYEQYF.

The sample holds a few counts of this clone. The J gene is TRBJ2-2, the V gene TRBV10-3; TRBD2 agrees at 11 bases. Germline V gene sequence: CDR1 ENHRY, CDR2 SYGVKD. The length of the CDR3 is 19 residues. V was pared by 3 bases and J by 1 base, with 10 bases of the junction left unmatched. The CDR3 spells CAISDRVAGGNQNTGELFF. The CDR3 DNA reads TGTGCCATCAGTGACCGGGTAGCGGGAGGGAATCAGAACACCGGGGAGCTGTTTTTT.

The gene calls are TRBV9 and TRBJ1-1; TRBD1 aligns across 7 bases. CDR3 length: 16 amino acids. Germline V CDR1 and CDR2: SGDLS, YYNGEE. V lost 1 base, J lost 4 bases, and 10 bases stayed unmatched. In DNA form, the CDR3 reads TGTGCCAGCAGCGTAATCACAGGGGACGGCAGCACTGAAGCTTTCTTT. It codes for CASSVITGDGSTEAFF.

The chain carries TRBV28 and TRBJ2-4; D ambiguous. Germline CDR1 reads MDHEN; CDR2 reads SYDVKM. The length of the CDR3 is 14 residues. The V gene lost 10 bases and the J gene lost 4 bases, with 17 bases spanning the gap. The CDR3 DNA follows: TGTGCCACCCTTGTTCAGGCCCCAAAAAACATTCAGTACTTC. It encodes CATLVQAPKNIQYF.

The chain recombines TRBV5-1 with TRBJ2-2; 9 bases line up with TRBD1. V lost 4 bases to trimming and J lost 5 bases; unmatched junction nucleotides: 6. CDR1 is SGHRS, CDR2 YFSETQ, per germline. The CDR3 covers 15 residues. CDR3 protein: CASSLQGAGTGELFF. The CDR3 DNA sequence: TGCGCCAGCAGCCTACAGGGGGCTGGGACCGGGGAGCTGTTTTTT.

In DNA form, the CDR3 reads TGTGCCAGCAGTTACTCCACAGGACGGGACAATGAGCAGTTCTTC. Protein sequence: CASSYSTGRDNEQFF. V gene TRBV6-6 combines with J gene TRBJ2-1; TRBD1 is a possible D gene (5 bases). Germline CDR1 and CDR2: MNHNY and SVGAGI (reference sequence). CDR3 length equals 15 residues. V was trimmed by 0 bases and J by 5 bases, leaving 11 bases between them.

The chain links TRBV15 to TRBJ2-3; D is unclear. CDR3 length equals 13 residues. Germline V gives CDR1 LNHNV, CDR2 YYDKDF (reference sequence). CDR3 sequence (DNA): TGTGGGGTTGCGGCGCACCGCACAGATACGCAGTATTTT. Translated: CGVAAHRTDTQYF.

V gene TRBV10-3 combines with J gene TRBJ2-5; maybe TRBD2 (6 bases). The J call may be in error: the DNA end matches TRBJ2-7 better. Germline CDR1 ENHRY, CDR2 SYGVKD. The CDR3 extends over 14 amino acids. This CDR3 reads CAISEAGRPYEQYF. CDR3 DNA sequence: TGTGCCATCAGTGAGGCGGGAAGGCCCTACGAGCAGTACTTC.

The V call is TRBV7-3, the J call TRBJ2-7; 7 positions agree with TRBD2. The CDR3 length is 14 residues. Trimming cost V 6 bases and J 7 bases; bases outside gene matches: 12. The germline V gene has CDR1 SGHTA and CDR2 FQGTGA. The CDR3 region is CASSLDGSRGEQYF. CDR3 DNA: TGTGCCAGCAGTCTCGACGGATCGCGGGGGGAGCAGTACTTC.